The 3 T cell receptor beta chains given below trace back to one sample, sequenced in a study of shared clonotypes between healthy human individuals. Sequencing used immunoSEQ multiplex PCR; TCRdb keeps in-frame clones, though not all of them. The sample includes millions of clones, approximately 94% of them seen just once. Input material: naive CD4+ T cells sorted from blood. As for subset: CD45RA+ positively selected. The receptors come from a man in his late teens or twenties in good health.

V usage is TRBV29-1 and J usage is TRBJ2-2, with 7 bases that match TRBD2. J gave up 4 bases and V 7 bases, and 12 bases lay outside the gene matches. Germline CDR1 is SQVTM and CDR2 is ANQGSEA. The CDR3 is made up of 15 amino acids. The CDR3 is CSAEASGQFTGELFF. As DNA, the CDR3 is TGCAGCGCCGAGGCTAGCGGCCAATTCACCGGGGAGCTGTTTTTT.

This clone was counted once. The rearrangement uses TRBV5-1 and TRBJ1-5; perhaps TRBD1 as D (6 bases). Germline V gene sequence: CDR1 SGHRS, CDR2 YFSETQ. V lost 2 bases to trimming and J lost 0 bases, with 12 bases between them. The CDR3 length is 16 residues. This chain's CDR3 is CASSFGTGNSNQPQHF. CDR3 bases: TGCGCCAGCAGCTTTGGCACAGGGAATAGCAATCAGCCCCAGCATTTT.

This chain uses TRBV6-1 with TRBJ1-3; D remains unclear. Trimming cost V 4 bases and J 0 bases, with 10 bases left between them. Germline CDR1 and CDR2: MNHNS and SASEGT. This CDR3 spans 15 amino acids. CDR3 DNA sequence: TGTGCCAGCAGTGCGGCAGGCCGCTCTGGAAACACCATATATTTT. This encodes CASSAAGRSGNTIYF.